This is a list of T cell receptor beta chains from one sample in a study of lymphopenia after photon versus proton radiotherapy. Data came from immunoSEQ multiplex PCR; TCRdb stores just in-frame clones and leaves some out. The sample has 10,000 to 15,000 clones; about nine tenths are singletons. The sequencing used peripheral blood, collected from a patient treated with photon-based radiotherapy. These receptors all come from a man between 60 and 75 years old with pancreatic cancer. CDR3s include the opening cysteine and the closing phenylalanine or tryptophan. The order of the fields is clone size, V gene, J gene, D gene, CDR3 DNA, CDR3 protein. A D gene is named only where the DNA matches it firmly. Size tells how often a clone was seen (once, few, many) or the class of an expanded clone, and some rows leave it out.

clone_size: NA; v_call: TRBV2; j_call: TRBJ1-5; d_call: NA; cdr3_nt: TGTGCCAGCAGTGATTCCGGTCAGGGACTTTATCAGCCCCAGCATTTT; cdr3_aa: CASSDSGQGLYQPQHF
clone_size: NA; v_call: TRBV30; j_call: TRBJ2-2; d_call: NA; cdr3_nt: TGTGCCTGGAGTTCCCACCGACCCGGGGAGCTGTTTTTT; cdr3_aa: CAWSSHRPGELFF
clone_size: NA; v_call: TRBV27; j_call: TRBJ2-1; d_call: NA; cdr3_nt: TGTGCCAGCACCAAAGGGAACAATGAGCAGTTCTTC; cdr3_aa: CASTKGNNEQFF
clone_size: NA; v_call: TRBV7-5; j_call: TRBJ2-7; d_call: NA; cdr3_nt: TGTGCCAGAAGCTTAGTGGGTGCGAGGCAGTCCAATTTAACCTACGAGCAGTACTTC; cdr3_aa: CARSLVGARQSNLTYEQYF
clone_size: NA; v_call: TRBV7-8; j_call: TRBJ2-5; d_call: TRBD1; cdr3_nt: TGTGCCAGCAGCTCCAATCCTCCCGGGACAGGGGTAGAGACCCAGTACTTC; cdr3_aa: CASSSNPPGTGVETQYF
clone_size: NA; v_call: TRBV6-5; j_call: TRBJ1-2; d_call: TRBD1; cdr3_nt: TGTGCCAGCAGTTACCGGGACAGCGCTCGAACTTACACCTTC; cdr3_aa: CASSYRDSARTYTF
clone_size: NA; v_call: TRBV30; j_call: TRBJ2-7; d_call: TRBD1; cdr3_nt: TGTGCCTGGAGTGTGGACAGGTACGAGCAGTACTTC; cdr3_aa: CAWSVDRYEQYF
clone_size: few; v_call: TRBV10-3; j_call: TRBJ2-7; d_call: TRBD1; cdr3_nt: TGTGCCATCAGAGCCAGTCCGGGGACAGGGTCCTACGAGCAGTACTTC; cdr3_aa: CAIRASPGTGSYEQYF
clone_size: once; v_call: TRBV7-6; j_call: TRBJ1-2; d_call: TRBD1; cdr3_nt: TGTGCCAGCAGCTCTCGCGAACAGGGGCTAGGTTATGGCTACACCTTC; cdr3_aa: CASSSREQGLGYGYTF
clone_size: NA; v_call: TRBV5-1; j_call: TRBJ2-7; d_call: NA; cdr3_nt: TGCGCCAGCAGCCAGTCCCCTCTCGAGCAGTACTTC; cdr3_aa: CASSQSPLEQYF
clone_size: NA; v_call: TRBV7-2; j_call: TRBJ1-5; d_call: NA; cdr3_nt: TGTGCCAGCAAGAGCTTTTCGGGCGCCGGGGGCAATCAGCCCCAGCATTTT; cdr3_aa: CASKSFSGAGGNQPQHF
clone_size: NA; v_call: TRBV4-3; j_call: TRBJ1-1; d_call: NA; cdr3_nt: TGCGCCAGCAGCCAAGGGGGGGTGGCCATGAACACTGAAGCTTTCTTT; cdr3_aa: CASSQGGVAMNTEAFF
clone_size: NA; v_call: TRBV13; j_call: TRBJ1-4; d_call: TRBD1; cdr3_nt: TGTGCCAGCAGCTTAGTTCGGGGACAGGGACGAGAAAAACTGTTTTTT; cdr3_aa: CASSLVRGQGREKLFF
clone_size: NA; v_call: TRBV2; j_call: TRBJ1-2; d_call: TRBD1; cdr3_nt: TGTGCCAGCAGTTCCCAACCAGGGGGGTCGAACAACTATGGCTACACCTTC; cdr3_aa: CASSSQPGGSNNYGYTF
clone_size: NA; v_call: TRBV30; j_call: TRBJ2-5; d_call: TRBD2; cdr3_nt: TGTGCCTGGGTTCTAGCGGGGGGGTCAAAGACCCAGTACTTC; cdr3_aa: CAWVLAGGSKTQYF
clone_size: NA; v_call: TRBV11-2; j_call: TRBJ2-1; d_call: TRBD1; cdr3_nt: TGTGCCAGCAGGACCGGGACAGGGCTCAACAATGAGCAGTTCTTC; cdr3_aa: CASRTGTGLNNEQFF
clone_size: NA; v_call: TRBV4-1; j_call: TRBJ2-7; d_call: TRBD1; cdr3_nt: TGCGCCAGCAGCCCAATGGAGGTCAGGACAGGGAAACTCTCTGTCGAGCAGTACTTC; cdr3_aa: CASSPMEVRTGKLSVEQYF
clone_size: NA; v_call: TRBV2; j_call: TRBJ1-1; d_call: NA; cdr3_nt: TGTGCCAGCAGTGATGGTCTTAGGATGAACACTGAAGCTTTCTTT; cdr3_aa: CASSDGLRMNTEAFF
clone_size: NA; v_call: TRBV2; j_call: TRBJ1-1; d_call: NA; cdr3_nt: TGTGCCAGCAGTGAAGAGGGAGGAGGCAGGTATGTCACTGAAGCTTTCTTT; cdr3_aa: CASSEEGGGRYVTEAFF
clone_size: few; v_call: TRBV7-9; j_call: TRBJ1-1; d_call: TRBD1; cdr3_nt: TGTGCCAGCAGCATATTGACAGGGATGGCTTTCTTT; cdr3_aa: CASSILTGMAFF
clone_size: NA; v_call: TRBV5-4; j_call: TRBJ2-3; d_call: TRBD1; cdr3_nt: TGTGCCAGCAGCCTAACAGGGGCAGATACGCAGTATTTT; cdr3_aa: CASSLTGADTQYF
clone_size: NA; v_call: TRBV14; j_call: TRBJ2-5; d_call: TRBD2; cdr3_nt: TGTGCCAGCAGCCACCTCGTAGGACTAGCGGGGAAAGAGACCCAGTACTTC; cdr3_aa: CASSHLVGLAGKETQYF
clone_size: NA; v_call: TRBV6-5; j_call: TRBJ1-4; d_call: NA; cdr3_nt: TGTGCCAGCAGTTACTCGGCAGGTTCCGAACTGTTTTTT; cdr3_aa: CASSYSAGSELFF
clone_size: NA; v_call: TRBV5-1; j_call: TRBJ2-5; d_call: NA; cdr3_nt: TGCGCCAGCAGGTCAATGGAGACCCAGTACTTC; cdr3_aa: CASRSMETQYF
clone_size: NA; v_call: TRBV30; j_call: TRBJ2-3; d_call: TRBD2; cdr3_nt: TGTGCCTGGAGTCTAGCGGGGGGGATAGGAGGTACGCAGTATTTT; cdr3_aa: CAWSLAGGIGGTQYF
clone_size: NA; v_call: TRBV27; j_call: TRBJ2-5; d_call: NA; cdr3_nt: TGTGCCAGCACCCCCCTCACGGGCAGCCAAGAGACCCAGTACTTC; cdr3_aa: CASTPLTGSQETQYF
clone_size: NA; v_call: TRBV7-6; j_call: TRBJ2-5; d_call: TRBD2; cdr3_nt: TGTGCCAGCAGCGCAGGACTAGCGGACCAAGAGACCCAGTACTTC; cdr3_aa: CASSAGLADQETQYF
clone_size: few; v_call: TRBV30; j_call: TRBJ1-6; d_call: NA; cdr3_nt: TGTGCCTGGAGCACCGGCGACCCAGGACCTCCCCTCCACTTT; cdr3_aa: CAWSTGDPGPPLHF
clone_size: NA; v_call: TRBV5-1; j_call: TRBJ1-5; d_call: TRBD1; cdr3_nt: TGCGCCAGCAGCTTGCATCCTGCGACAGGGGAGAATCAGCCCCAGCATTTT; cdr3_aa: CASSLHPATGENQPQHF
clone_size: NA; v_call: TRBV11-3; j_call: TRBJ2-7; d_call: NA; cdr3_nt: TGTGCCAGCAGCTTATGGGAGGGGGGCGAGCAGTACTTC; cdr3_aa: CASSLWEGGEQYF
clone_size: NA; v_call: TRBV18; j_call: TRBJ2-6; d_call: TRBD2; cdr3_nt: TGTGCCAGCTCACCCCCGGGACTAGCGGCCTCTGGGGCCAACGTCCTGACTTTC; cdr3_aa: CASSPPGLAASGANVLTF
clone_size: NA; v_call: TRBV7-3; j_call: TRBJ2-1; d_call: TRBD2; cdr3_nt: TGTGCCAGCAGCTTACACCAAGGACTAGCGGGGGGGCCTAATGAGCAGTTCTTC; cdr3_aa: CASSLHQGLAGGPNEQFF
clone_size: once; v_call: TRBV9; j_call: TRBJ1-1; d_call: TRBD1; cdr3_nt: TGTGCCAGCAGCGATCCGGACAGGGGGAACACTGAAGCTTTCTTT; cdr3_aa: CASSDPDRGNTEAFF
clone_size: NA; v_call: TRBV9; j_call: TRBJ1-6; d_call: TRBD1; cdr3_nt: TGTGCCAGCAGCGTTGGGACAGCAAATTCACCCCTCCACTTT; cdr3_aa: CASSVGTANSPLHF
clone_size: few; v_call: TRBV18; j_call: TRBJ2-5; d_call: NA; cdr3_nt: TGTGCCAGCTCACGTGCCCCCACGACAAATTTCGCGGAGACCCAGTACTTC; cdr3_aa: CASSRAPTTNFAETQYF
clone_size: few; v_call: TRBV15; j_call: TRBJ2-5; d_call: TRBD2; cdr3_nt: TGTGCCACCAGCCGAAGCGGGGGGGCCAGAGAGACCCAGTACTTC; cdr3_aa: CATSRSGGARETQYF
clone_size: NA; v_call: TRBV11-3; j_call: TRBJ2-5; d_call: NA; cdr3_nt: TGTGCCAGCAGCTTAATGGGCCAAGAGACCCAGTACTTC; cdr3_aa: CASSLMGQETQYF
clone_size: few; v_call: TRBV10-1; j_call: TRBJ1-5; d_call: NA; cdr3_nt: TGCGCCAGCAGTGAGTCGGAGGCGGACAATCAGCCCCAGCATTTT; cdr3_aa: CASSESEADNQPQHF
clone_size: NA; v_call: TRBV5-4; j_call: TRBJ1-2; d_call: NA; cdr3_nt: TGTGCCAGCAGCCAAGCCGGGCTTTCCCTCTATGGCTACACCTTC; cdr3_aa: CASSQAGLSLYGYTF
clone_size: NA; v_call: TRBV19; j_call: TRBJ2-2; d_call: NA; cdr3_nt: TGTGCCAGTAGTGCGGGCCTCGGGGAGCTGTTTTTT; cdr3_aa: CASSAGLGELFF
clone_size: NA; v_call: TRBV5-3; j_call: TRBJ1-1; d_call: NA; cdr3_nt: TGTGCCAGAAGCTCCCCAGACCAGAACACTGAAGCTTTCTTT; cdr3_aa: CARSSPDQNTEAFF